These T cell receptor beta chains were read from a single sample in a study of T cell responses to AZD1222 COVID-19 vaccine. Generated by immunoSEQ multiplex PCR, the TCRdb table keeps only in-frame clones and is missing some. The sample yields more than 75,000 clones, approximately 91% seen once. The sample here was peripheral blood, taken on day 0 of AZD1222 vaccination. The receptor source for this set is an adult in good health. CDR3s include the opening cysteine and the closing phenylalanine or tryptophan. The D gene is left open where the match is weak. Size values are once, few and many counts, or a class for expanded clones, and some rows have none.

J gene: TRBJ1-5; V gene: TRBV19; D gene: .; clone size: once; CDR3 protein: CASSILERQPQHF; CDR3 DNA: TGTGCCAGTAGTATACTCGAGAGGCAGCCCCAGCATTTT
J gene: TRBJ1-1; V gene: TRBV28; D gene: TRBD1; clone size: .; CDR3 protein: CASSLTTGGRNTEAFF; CDR3 DNA: TGTGCCAGCAGTCTGACGACAGGGGGCCGGAACACTGAAGCTTTCTTT
J gene: TRBJ1-1; V gene: TRBV5-1; D gene: .; clone size: .; CDR3 protein: CASSSRENTEAFF; CDR3 DNA: TGCGCCAGCAGCTCTAGGGAGAACACTGAAGCTTTCTTT
J gene: TRBJ2-2; V gene: TRBV6-4; D gene: TRBD1; clone size: .; CDR3 protein: CASSPKQGDTGELFF; CDR3 DNA: TGTGCCAGCAGTCCTAAACAGGGGGACACCGGGGAGCTGTTTTTT
J gene: TRBJ1-2; V gene: TRBV6-1; D gene: .; clone size: .; CDR3 protein: CASSEVRGDFDGYTF; CDR3 DNA: TGTGCCAGCAGTGAAGTTCGTGGGGATTTCGATGGCTACACCTTC
J gene: TRBJ1-2; V gene: TRBV7-2; D gene: .; clone size: .; CDR3 protein: CASSFVRGRDYGYTF; CDR3 DNA: TGTGCCAGCAGTTTCGTAAGGGGTAGGGACTATGGCTACACCTTC
J gene: TRBJ2-7; V gene: TRBV7-9; D gene: TRBD2; clone size: .; CDR3 protein: CASSLAGVNYEQYF; CDR3 DNA: TGTGCCAGCTCACTAGCGGGGGTCAACTACGAGCAGTACTTC
J gene: TRBJ2-7; V gene: TRBV6-1; D gene: .; clone size: .; CDR3 protein: CASSELPGLNYEQYF; CDR3 DNA: TGTGCCAGCAGTGAACTCCCGGGACTCAACTACGAGCAGTACTTC
J gene: TRBJ2-2; V gene: TRBV9; D gene: TRBD2; clone size: .; CDR3 protein: CASSGRGANTGELFF; CDR3 DNA: TGTGCCAGCAGCGGGCGGGGGGCAAACACCGGGGAGCTGTTTTTT
J gene: TRBJ1-6; V gene: TRBV6-1; D gene: TRBD1; clone size: .; CDR3 protein: CASSDGTGGNSPLHF; CDR3 DNA: TGTGCCAGCAGTGACGGGACAGGGGGTAATTCACCCCTCCACTTT
J gene: TRBJ2-3; V gene: TRBV7-3; D gene: TRBD2; clone size: .; CDR3 protein: CASSPSSGGWTDTQYF; CDR3 DNA: TGTGCCAGCAGCCCCTCTAGCGGGGGGTGGACAGATACGCAGTATTTT
J gene: TRBJ1-2; V gene: TRBV15; D gene: .; clone size: once; CDR3 protein: CATSAGRGGNYGYTF; CDR3 DNA: TGTGCCACCAGCGCAGGGAGGGGAGGGAACTATGGCTACACCTTC
J gene: TRBJ2-1; V gene: TRBV10-2; D gene: .; clone size: .; CDR3 protein: CASSGFSAHNEQFF; CDR3 DNA: TGCGCCAGCAGTGGGTTTAGCGCCCACAATGAGCAGTTCTTC
J gene: TRBJ2-7; V gene: TRBV11-3; D gene: TRBD1; clone size: .; CDR3 protein: CASSRDSSYEQYF; CDR3 DNA: TGTGCCAGCAGCCGGGACAGTTCCTACGAGCAGTACTTC
J gene: TRBJ1-3; V gene: TRBV9; D gene: .; clone size: once; CDR3 protein: CASSVGVSSGNTIYF; CDR3 DNA: TGTGCCAGCAGCGTAGGGGTTAGCTCTGGAAACACCATATATTTT
J gene: TRBJ2-1; V gene: TRBV9; D gene: .; clone size: .; CDR3 protein: CASSVKDRYNEQFF; CDR3 DNA: TGTGCCAGCAGCGTAAAGGACAGATACAATGAGCAGTTCTTC
J gene: TRBJ2-1; V gene: TRBV24-1; D gene: TRBD2; clone size: .; CDR3 protein: CATSDSATSGGLINSYNEQFF; CDR3 DNA: TGTGCCACCAGTGATTCTGCGACTAGCGGGGGGCTCATCAACTCCTACAATGAGCAGTTCTTC
J gene: TRBJ1-1; V gene: TRBV12-3/TRBV12-4; D gene: .; clone size: .; CDR3 protein: CASSLRGDTEAFF; CDR3 DNA: TGTGCCAGCAGTTTAAGGGGGGACACTGAAGCTTTCTTT
J gene: TRBJ1-1; V gene: TRBV7-2; D gene: .; clone size: .; CDR3 protein: CASSLDPGSTEAFF; CDR3 DNA: TGTGCCAGCAGCTTAGACCCAGGGTCCACTGAAGCTTTCTTT
J gene: TRBJ1-3; V gene: TRBV7-2; D gene: .; clone size: .; CDR3 protein: CASSARADSGNTIYF; CDR3 DNA: TGTGCCAGCTCCGCACGGGCAGACTCTGGAAACACCATATATTTT
J gene: TRBJ2-1; V gene: TRBV3-1/TRBV3-2; D gene: .; clone size: .; CDR3 protein: CASSQASGNEQFF; CDR3 DNA: TGTGCCAGCAGCCAAGCCTCCGGCAATGAGCAGTTCTTC
J gene: TRBJ2-1; V gene: TRBV9; D gene: .; clone size: once; CDR3 protein: CASSAVMKGDPNEQFF; CDR3 DNA: TGTGCCAGCAGCGCCGTGATGAAAGGGGACCCCAATGAGCAGTTCTTC
J gene: TRBJ1-1; V gene: TRBV19; D gene: .; clone size: .; CDR3 protein: CASSPRQRVMNTEAFF; CDR3 DNA: TGTGCCAGTAGTCCCCGACAGAGAGTCATGAACACTGAAGCTTTCTTT
J gene: TRBJ2-3; V gene: TRBV28; D gene: .; clone size: .; CDR3 protein: CASSLKGADTQYF; CDR3 DNA: TGTGCCAGCAGTTTGAAAGGGGCAGATACGCAGTATTTT
J gene: TRBJ2-7; V gene: TRBV15; D gene: .; clone size: .; CDR3 protein: CATSMASTAYEQYF; CDR3 DNA: TGTGCCACCAGCATGGCTTCGACAGCCTACGAGCAGTACTTC
J gene: TRBJ2-7; V gene: TRBV7-9; D gene: TRBD1; clone size: once; CDR3 protein: CASVPKGARPYEQYF; CDR3 DNA: TGTGCCAGCGTTCCAAAGGGGGCGCGTCCCTACGAGCAGTACTTC
J gene: TRBJ1-4; V gene: TRBV9; D gene: .; clone size: .; CDR3 protein: CASSVRVGANEKLFF; CDR3 DNA: TGTGCCAGCAGCGTACGTGTCGGTGCTAATGAAAAACTGTTTTTT
J gene: TRBJ1-1; V gene: TRBV6-5; D gene: .; clone size: .; CDR3 protein: CASNSRQTNTEAFF; CDR3 DNA: TGTGCCAGCAATTCGAGGCAGACGAACACTGAAGCTTTCTTT
J gene: TRBJ2-7; V gene: TRBV20-1; D gene: .; clone size: .; CDR3 protein: CSASHLRGEQYF; CDR3 DNA: TGCAGTGCTAGTCATCTCAGGGGCGAGCAGTACTTC
J gene: TRBJ1-6; V gene: TRBV4-3; D gene: TRBD1; clone size: .; CDR3 protein: CASSQNKGRQGFNSPLHF; CDR3 DNA: TGCGCCAGCAGCCAAAATAAGGGGCGACAGGGGTTTAATTCACCCCTCCACTTT
J gene: TRBJ1-4; V gene: TRBV10-1; D gene: .; clone size: .; CDR3 protein: CASSEGRGGEKLFF; CDR3 DNA: TGCGCCAGCAGTGAAGGCAGGGGAGGTGAAAAACTGTTTTTT
J gene: TRBJ1-3; V gene: TRBV7-9; D gene: .; clone size: .; CDR3 protein: CASSLGNTIYF; CDR3 DNA: TGTGCCAGCAGCTTGGGAAACACCATATATTTT
J gene: TRBJ1-2; V gene: TRBV30; D gene: .; clone size: .; CDR3 protein: CAWSAHGDFNYGYTF; CDR3 DNA: TGTGCCTGGAGCGCCCATGGGGATTTTAACTATGGCTACACCTTC
J gene: TRBJ2-1; V gene: TRBV5-5; D gene: .; clone size: .; CDR3 protein: CASSLGGVSVDEQFF; CDR3 DNA: TGTGCCAGCAGCTTGGGCGGGGTCTCCGTGGATGAGCAGTTCTTC
J gene: TRBJ1-1; V gene: TRBV6-2/TRBV6-3; D gene: .; clone size: .; CDR3 protein: CASSSHPRQTNTEAFF; CDR3 DNA: TGTGCCAGCAGTTCCCATCCTCGACAGACCAACACTGAAGCTTTCTTT
J gene: TRBJ2-7; V gene: TRBV11-1; D gene: .; clone size: .; CDR3 protein: CASSLVFGDYEQYF; CDR3 DNA: TGTGCCAGCAGCTTAGTATTTGGGGACTACGAGCAGTACTTC
J gene: TRBJ1-4; V gene: TRBV7-2; D gene: TRBD1; clone size: few; CDR3 protein: CASSLPQGASKKLFF; CDR3 DNA: TGTGCCAGCAGCTTGCCTCAGGGGGCATCGAAAAAACTGTTTTTT
J gene: TRBJ2-5; V gene: TRBV9; D gene: .; clone size: .; CDR3 protein: CASSLSGGTETQYF; CDR3 DNA: TGTGCCAGCAGCTTGAGTGGGGGGACCGAGACCCAGTACTTC
J gene: TRBJ1-5; V gene: TRBV15; D gene: TRBD1; clone size: .; CDR3 protein: CATSRGQGANQPQHF; CDR3 DNA: TGTGCCACCAGCAGGGGACAGGGGGCGAATCAGCCCCAGCATTTT
J gene: TRBJ1-6; V gene: TRBV21-1; D gene: .; clone size: .; CDR3 protein: CASSKDAFYSPLHF; CDR3 DNA: TGTGCCAGCAGCAAAGATGCCTTTTATTCACCCCTCCACTTT
J gene: TRBJ2-1; V gene: TRBV20-1; D gene: .; clone size: .; CDR3 protein: CSAGLHNEQFF; CDR3 DNA: TGCAGTGCTGGACTACACAATGAGCAGTTCTTC
J gene: TRBJ2-5; V gene: TRBV4-2; D gene: TRBD2; clone size: .; CDR3 protein: CASSRGLAGQETQYF; CDR3 DNA: TGTGCCAGCAGCCGGGGACTAGCGGGTCAAGAGACCCAGTACTTC
J gene: TRBJ2-1; V gene: TRBV6-5; D gene: .; clone size: few; CDR3 protein: CASTDGASYNEQFF; CDR3 DNA: TGTGCCAGCACCGACGGAGCCTCCTACAATGAGCAGTTCTTC
J gene: TRBJ1-2; V gene: TRBV18; D gene: TRBD1; clone size: few; CDR3 protein: CASSPSLDRVGYGYTF; CDR3 DNA: TGTGCCAGCTCACCGTCCCTCGACAGGGTGGGCTATGGCTACACCTTC
J gene: TRBJ2-2; V gene: TRBV21-1; D gene: .; clone size: .; CDR3 protein: CASSQYLTAGESNTGELFF; CDR3 DNA: TGTGCCAGCAGCCAATATTTGACAGCGGGAGAGTCGAACACCGGGGAGCTGTTTTTT
J gene: TRBJ1-2; V gene: TRBV30; D gene: .; clone size: .; CDR3 protein: CAWSAGLYGYTF; CDR3 DNA: TGTGCCTGGAGTGCCGGTCTGTATGGCTACACCTTC
J gene: TRBJ2-2; V gene: TRBV19; D gene: .; clone size: .; CDR3 protein: CASKSIGQRNTGELFF; CDR3 DNA: TGTGCCAGTAAATCAATCGGACAGCGCAATACCGGGGAGCTGTTTTTT
J gene: TRBJ2-3; V gene: TRBV3-1/TRBV3-2; D gene: .; clone size: .; CDR3 protein: CASSPVSGDTQYF; CDR3 DNA: TGTGCCAGCAGCCCCGTTAGCGGCGATACGCAGTATTTT
J gene: TRBJ1-1; V gene: TRBV27; D gene: .; clone size: .; CDR3 protein: CASSSPLNTEAFF; CDR3 DNA: TGTGCCAGCAGTTCCCCCCTGAACACTGAAGCTTTCTTT
J gene: TRBJ2-3; V gene: TRBV7-2; D gene: TRBD2; clone size: .; CDR3 protein: CASSLGERGGTDTQYF; CDR3 DNA: TGTGCCAGCAGCTTAGGAGAGCGGGGAGGCACAGATACGCAGTATTTT
J gene: TRBJ1-2; V gene: TRBV7-9; D gene: TRBD1; clone size: .; CDR3 protein: CASSNQGANGYTF; CDR3 DNA: TGTGCCAGCAGCAATCAGGGGGCGAATGGCTACACCTTC
J gene: TRBJ2-1; V gene: TRBV1; D gene: .; clone size: .; CDR3 protein: CTSAPERAPSYNEQFF; CDR3 DNA: TGCACCAGCGCTCCAGAGCGGGCCCCTTCCTACAATGAGCAGTTCTTC
J gene: TRBJ2-6; V gene: TRBV7-2; D gene: TRBD2; clone size: once; CDR3 protein: CASSLAVLSGANVLTF; CDR3 DNA: TGTGCCAGCAGCCTAGCGGTCCTCTCTGGGGCCAACGTCCTGACTTTC